The entry that follows covers one T cell receptor (beta chain) sequence. What it binds is unknown. This entry belongs to a study of graft-versus-host responses after intestinal transplantation. Background on the study: Recipients got multivisceral, liver-intestinal, or isolated intestinal transplants. Every recipient underwent anti-thymocyte globulin induction, then tacrolimus and steroids for 2 to 3 years.

The data were produced by immunoSEQ multiplex PCR, yet TCRdb's version contains in-frame clones alone and is incomplete. The table shows 100,000 or so clones, with over 80% occurring only once. This CDR3 comprises 11 residues. Germline V lookup: CDR1 SNHLY, CDR2 FYNNEI. Trimming removed 9 bases from V and 4 bases from J, with 9 bases in between. Notes on the study in general: Allografts of patients with graft-donor T cell macrochimerism showed high graft-versus-host to host-versus-graft clone ratios. Analysis identified GvH clones in recipient marrow, with some appearing first in ileum or blood.

The chain recombines TRBV2 with TRBJ1-1; a weak D match, TRBD1 (5 bases). The input for sequencing was unstimulated CD8+ T cells sorted from spleen or lymph node cells, taken before transplant. The clonotype comes from a human donor who was the organ donor for an intestinal transplant. The CDR3 DNA reads as TGTGCCAGGGGGGAGGGCACTGAAGCTTTCTTT. Protein product: CARGEGTEAFF.